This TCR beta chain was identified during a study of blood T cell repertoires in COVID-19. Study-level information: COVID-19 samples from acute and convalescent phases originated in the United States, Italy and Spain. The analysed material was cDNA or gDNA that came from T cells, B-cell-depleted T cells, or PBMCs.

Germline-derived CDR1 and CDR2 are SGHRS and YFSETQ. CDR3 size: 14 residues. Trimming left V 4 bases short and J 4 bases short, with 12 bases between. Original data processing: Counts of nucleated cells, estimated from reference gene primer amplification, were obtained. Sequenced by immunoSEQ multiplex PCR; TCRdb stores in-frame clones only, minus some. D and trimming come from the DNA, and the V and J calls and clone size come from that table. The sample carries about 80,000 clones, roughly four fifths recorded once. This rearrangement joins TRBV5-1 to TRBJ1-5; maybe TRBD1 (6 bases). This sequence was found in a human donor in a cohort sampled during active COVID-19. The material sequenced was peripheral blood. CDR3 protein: CASSPQGKNQPQHF. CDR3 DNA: TGCGCCAGCAGCCCACAGGGAAAAAATCAGCCCCAGCATTTT.